This T cell receptor beta chain was identified during a study of technical replicates of blood from several donors. V was shortened by 4 bases and J by 6 bases, with 7 bases between the two germline ends. Per the germline V gene, CDR1 is SGHVS and CDR2 is FNYEAQ. CDR3 length equals 13 residues. Here immunoSEQ multiplex PCR was the method, and the copy in TCRdb shows in-frame clones only, minus some. Of 99,000 or so clones in the sample, nearly 97% are singletons; the top ten hold 0.2% to 0.25%. The rearrangement links TRBV7-6 to TRBJ1-6; TRBD1 might be the D (5 bases). The sequence was obtained from a human donor in good health. The sample consisted of T cells isolated from PBMCs. The CDR3 sequence is CASSSRGNSPLHF. In DNA form, the CDR3 reads TGTGCCAGCAGCTCAAGGGGTAATTCACCCCTCCACTTT.